This TCR beta chain was captured by sequencing in a study of cytomegalovirus exposure and HLA in healthy donors. Study in general: There were more than 350 genotyped donors. Of these, about 86% fell in the genetic ancestry cluster associated with self-reported Caucasian donors. Findings of the study overall: Using the classifier, cytomegalovirus status was reportedly diagnosed with high specificity and sensitivity.

With regard to this clone: Its target is unknown.

CDR1 is SEHNR and CDR2 is FQNEAQ in the germline V gene (reference sequence). V shed 5 bases and J shed 7 bases, with 14 bases lying between them. The CDR3 runs 13 residues. With 60 Vbeta and 13 Jbeta primers, the PCR was carried out. The repertoire was sequenced with immunoSEQ multiplex PCR; TCRdb's copy has only in-frame clones and lacks some. The profile shows around 65,000 clones, around 75% of them singletons. This chain joins TRBV7-9 and TRBJ2-5, with TRBD2 as a possible D gene (6 bases). This TCR derives from a man aged 50 to 59 in good health and CMV-seropositive. Sequencing was performed on PBMCs. The CDR3 region has the DNA TGTGCCAGCAGCCCCGTGACGGAGGGGACCCAGTACTTC. Residues: CASSPVTEGTQYF.